This T cell receptor beta chain was observed in a study of identical twins. Germline V gives CDR1 KGHDR, CDR2 SFDVKD. Trimming shortened V by 4 bases and J by 7 bases, and 10 bases separated the two germline ends. The CDR3 is 13 residues long. A universal primer site was added by template switching, and unique molecular identifiers were carried by the cDNA. TCRdb reprocessed the 5' RACE reads with MiXCR, giving one entry per CDR3 protein. The table shows about 530,000 distinct CDR3 sequences, with about 15% occurring only once. This clonotype has at least ten counts. The target antigen is unknown. Study results and caveats: Whereas memory repertoires showed no such difference, abundant cord blood beta clonotypes carried fewer insertions.

The same sample was also studied in work on yellow fever vaccine responses in identical twins.

The TCR sequence derives from a woman aged 18-29 years in good health. The sequenced sample consisted of CD4+ T cells sorted from blood. The chain combines TRBV24-1 with TRBJ2-1; D call uncertain. The CDR3 region is CATSEGKGNEQFF. CDR3 sequence (DNA): TGTGCCACCAGTGAGGGGAAAGGGAATGAGCAGTTCTTC.